These T cell receptor beta chains were read from a single sample in a study of Ad26.COV2.S vaccination and SARS-CoV-2 variants. TCRdb's copy holds only in-frame clones and misses some; the assay was immunoSEQ multiplex PCR. The table includes about 380,000 clones, 80% to 90% detected once. The material was peripheral blood, obtained in a trial of Ad26.COV2.S vaccine versus placebo. All receptors derive from a person between 18 and 65 years old who received the Ad26.COV2.S COVID-19 vaccine or a placebo. The CDR3 runs from the conserved cysteine through the conserved F or W. The D gene is left open where the match is weak. Part of the rows lack a size; the others show once, few, many or a class for expanded clones.

v_gene: TRBV5-1; d_gene: -; j_gene: TRBJ2-5; abundance: once; CDR3aa: CASSFPGETQYF; CDR3nt: TGCGCCAGCAGCTTCCCTGGGGAGACCCAGTACTTC
v_gene: TRBV4-2; d_gene: -; j_gene: TRBJ1-1; abundance: once; CDR3aa: CASSHGNSEAFF; CDR3nt: TGTGCCAGCAGCCACGGTAATTCTGAAGCTTTCTTT
v_gene: TRBV5-8; d_gene: TRBD1; j_gene: TRBJ1-4; abundance: -; CDR3aa: CASSSGTGGELFF; CDR3nt: TGTGCCAGCAGCTCGGGAACAGGGGGCGAACTGTTTTTT
v_gene: TRBV5-6; d_gene: TRBD1; j_gene: TRBJ2-1; abundance: once; CDR3aa: CASSLYQGELQFF; CDR3nt: TGTGCCAGCAGCTTGTATCAGGGGGAATTGCAGTTCTTC
v_gene: TRBV6-5; d_gene: -; j_gene: TRBJ1-3; abundance: -; CDR3aa: CASIAGNTIYF; CDR3nt: TGTGCCAGCATAGCCGGAAACACCATATATTTT
v_gene: TRBV27; d_gene: -; j_gene: TRBJ2-7; abundance: -; CDR3aa: CASSQVDRSSYEQYF; CDR3nt: TGTGCCAGCAGTCAGGTGGACAGAAGCTCCTACGAGCAGTACTTC
v_gene: TRBV19; d_gene: -; j_gene: TRBJ2-2; abundance: -; CDR3aa: CASRRSPNTGELFF; CDR3nt: TGTGCCAGCCGACGAAGTCCTAACACCGGGGAGCTGTTTTTT
v_gene: TRBV5-1; d_gene: -; j_gene: TRBJ2-1; abundance: -; CDR3aa: CASSFAGEQFF; CDR3nt: TGCGCCAGCAGCTTCGCTGGGGAGCAGTTCTTC
v_gene: TRBV19; d_gene: -; j_gene: TRBJ1-3; abundance: -; CDR3aa: CATESSWNTIYF; CDR3nt: TGTGCGACGGAATCCTCCTGGAACACCATATATTTT
v_gene: TRBV5-1; d_gene: TRBD2; j_gene: TRBJ2-2; abundance: -; CDR3aa: CASSLRTSGNTGELFF; CDR3nt: TGCGCCAGCAGCCTAAGGACTAGCGGGAACACCGGGGAGCTGTTTTTT
v_gene: TRBV4-1; d_gene: -; j_gene: TRBJ1-5; abundance: few; CDR3aa: CASSQTRSINQPQHF; CDR3nt: TGCGCCAGCAGCCAAACCCGGTCGATCAATCAGCCCCAGCATTTT
v_gene: TRBV27; d_gene: -; j_gene: TRBJ2-5; abundance: once; CDR3aa: CASRPGGGVLTQYF; CDR3nt: TGTGCCAGCAGACCTGGCGGCGGGGTTCTTACCCAGTACTTC
v_gene: TRBV15; d_gene: -; j_gene: TRBJ1-2; abundance: -; CDR3aa: CATSRDRGPTGYTF; CDR3nt: TGTGCCACCAGCAGAGATCGGGGACCTACCGGCTACACCTTC
v_gene: TRBV5-1; d_gene: -; j_gene: TRBJ1-4; abundance: -; CDR3aa: CASSLNTGELFF; CDR3nt: TGCGCCAGCAGCTTAAACACGGGGGAACTGTTTTTT
v_gene: TRBV1; d_gene: -; j_gene: TRBJ1-1; abundance: -; CDR3aa: CTSSQDRGTKREAFF; CDR3nt: TGCACCAGCAGCCAAGATCGAGGGACAAAAAGGGAAGCTTTCTTT
v_gene: TRBV30; d_gene: TRBD1; j_gene: TRBJ2-4; abundance: -; CDR3aa: CAWSDRGLLKNIQYF; CDR3nt: TGTGCCTGGAGCGACAGGGGCCTACTCAAAAACATTCAGTACTTC
v_gene: TRBV7-2; d_gene: TRBD1; j_gene: TRBJ1-2; abundance: -; CDR3aa: CASRSGTAYGYTF; CDR3nt: TGTGCCAGCAGGTCCGGGACAGCTTATGGCTACACCTTC
v_gene: TRBV15; d_gene: TRBD1; j_gene: TRBJ1-5; abundance: -; CDR3aa: CATSRDRDRAQPQHF; CDR3nt: TGTGCCACCAGCAGAGACAGGGACAGGGCTCAGCCCCAGCATTTT
v_gene: TRBV2; d_gene: -; j_gene: TRBJ2-6; abundance: -; CDR3aa: CASMGLRGANVLTF; CDR3nt: TGTGCCAGCATGGGGTTGAGGGGGGCCAACGTCCTGACTTTC
v_gene: TRBV5-4; d_gene: -; j_gene: TRBJ2-1; abundance: -; CDR3aa: CASKGAGAGQNEQFF; CDR3nt: TGTGCCAGCAAGGGGGCGGGAGCGGGTCAAAATGAGCAGTTCTTC
v_gene: TRBV7-2; d_gene: -; j_gene: TRBJ1-1; abundance: -; CDR3aa: CASSLGGGNTEAFF; CDR3nt: TGTGCCAGCAGCTTAGGCGGGGGGAACACTGAAGCTTTCTTT
v_gene: TRBV19; d_gene: -; j_gene: TRBJ1-2; abundance: -; CDR3aa: CASSVTAYGYTF; CDR3nt: TGTGCCAGTAGCGTGACAGCCTATGGCTACACCTTC
v_gene: TRBV18; d_gene: TRBD2; j_gene: TRBJ2-5; abundance: -; CDR3aa: CASSPGTSELQTQYF; CDR3nt: TGTGCCAGCTCACCTGGGACTAGCGAGCTACAGACCCAGTACTTC
v_gene: TRBV2; d_gene: TRBD2; j_gene: TRBJ2-1; abundance: -; CDR3aa: CARATSASRNEQFF; CDR3nt: TGTGCCAGAGCGACTAGCGCATCTCGAAATGAGCAGTTCTTC
v_gene: TRBV6-5; d_gene: -; j_gene: TRBJ1-2; abundance: -; CDR3aa: CASRRGDMTIYGYTF; CDR3nt: TGTGCCAGCAGAAGGGGGGACATGACCATCTATGGCTACACCTTC
v_gene: TRBV10-3; d_gene: -; j_gene: TRBJ2-3; abundance: -; CDR3aa: CAIRVTLTTYTDTQYF; CDR3nt: TGTGCCATCAGGGTTACTCTAACGACTTACACAGATACGCAGTATTTT
v_gene: TRBV5-5; d_gene: TRBD1; j_gene: TRBJ1-2; abundance: -; CDR3aa: CASSDDRGYGYTF; CDR3nt: TGTGCCAGCAGCGACGACAGGGGCTATGGCTACACCTTC
v_gene: TRBV20-1; d_gene: -; j_gene: TRBJ2-7; abundance: -; CDR3aa: CSASPRPYEQYF; CDR3nt: TGCAGTGCTAGTCCCCGACCCTACGAGCAGTACTTC
v_gene: TRBV4-2; d_gene: TRBD1; j_gene: TRBJ1-3; abundance: -; CDR3aa: CASSLSGTGVDTIYF; CDR3nt: TGTGCCAGCAGCCTCTCCGGGACAGGGGTAGACACCATATATTTT
v_gene: TRBV6-5; d_gene: -; j_gene: TRBJ2-1; abundance: -; CDR3aa: CASSYVDEQFF; CDR3nt: TGTGCCAGCAGTTACGTCGATGAGCAGTTCTTC
v_gene: TRBV30; d_gene: TRBD1; j_gene: TRBJ2-7; abundance: -; CDR3aa: CALEQGLGREQYF; CDR3nt: TGTGCCCTCGAACAGGGGTTAGGGCGCGAGCAGTACTTC
v_gene: TRBV11-3; d_gene: -; j_gene: TRBJ1-1; abundance: -; CDR3aa: CASSLEQRVSVRAAPMNTEAFF; CDR3nt: TGTGCCAGCAGCTTAGAGCAACGAGTATCGGTTAGGGCAGCCCCAATGAACACTGAAGCTTTCTTT
v_gene: TRBV6-5; d_gene: -; j_gene: TRBJ1-6; abundance: -; CDR3aa: CASAPRAYNSPLHF; CDR3nt: TGTGCCAGCGCCCCGCGGGCTTATAATTCACCCCTCCACTTT
v_gene: TRBV3-1/TRBV3-2; d_gene: TRBD2; j_gene: TRBJ2-7; abundance: few; CDR3aa: CASSQGEKREGRLQYF; CDR3nt: TGTGCCAGCAGCCAAGGCGAGAAGCGGGAGGGCCGCTTGCAGTACTTC
v_gene: TRBV6-4; d_gene: -; j_gene: TRBJ1-1; abundance: -; CDR3aa: CASSESGGGYTEAFF; CDR3nt: TGTGCCAGCAGTGAATCGGGTGGGGGCTACACTGAAGCTTTCTTT
v_gene: TRBV4-3; d_gene: TRBD1; j_gene: TRBJ1-2; abundance: -; CDR3aa: CASSPGTGAYYGYTF; CDR3nt: TGCGCCAGCAGCCCTGGGACAGGGGCTTACTATGGCTACACCTTC
v_gene: TRBV5-1; d_gene: -; j_gene: TRBJ2-1; abundance: -; CDR3aa: CASSPTVSSYNEQFF; CDR3nt: TGCGCCAGCAGCCCGACAGTGAGCTCCTACAATGAGCAGTTCTTC
v_gene: TRBV5-1; d_gene: -; j_gene: TRBJ2-1; abundance: once; CDR3aa: CASSLVWQGYNEQFF; CDR3nt: TGCGCCAGCAGCTTGGTGTGGCAGGGGTACAATGAGCAGTTCTTC
v_gene: TRBV5-1; d_gene: -; j_gene: TRBJ2-2; abundance: -; CDR3aa: CASSFTGLSSENTGELFF; CDR3nt: TGCGCCAGCAGCTTCACAGGGTTGAGCAGCGAGAACACCGGGGAGCTGTTTTTT
v_gene: TRBV7-8; d_gene: -; j_gene: TRBJ2-1; abundance: -; CDR3aa: CASSLRSSYNEQFF; CDR3nt: TGTGCCAGCAGCTTAAGGAGTTCCTACAATGAGCAGTTCTTC
v_gene: TRBV25-1; d_gene: -; j_gene: TRBJ1-2; abundance: -; CDR3aa: CASSEGLGEYGYTF; CDR3nt: TGTGCCAGCAGTGAAGGCTTAGGGGAGTATGGCTACACCTTC
v_gene: TRBV6-1; d_gene: TRBD1; j_gene: TRBJ1-5; abundance: -; CDR3aa: CASSEDRGQPQHF; CDR3nt: TGTGCCAGCAGTGAAGACAGGGGTCAGCCCCAGCATTTT
v_gene: TRBV5-1; d_gene: TRBD1; j_gene: TRBJ2-6; abundance: -; CDR3aa: CASSLFDRGTSGANVLTF; CDR3nt: TGCGCCAGCAGCTTATTCGACAGGGGTACCTCTGGGGCCAACGTCCTGACTTTC
v_gene: TRBV2; d_gene: TRBD1; j_gene: TRBJ1-5; abundance: -; CDR3aa: CASTLGQGRNQPQHF; CDR3nt: TGTGCCAGCACCCTCGGACAGGGAAGGAATCAGCCCCAGCATTTT
v_gene: TRBV23-1; d_gene: -; j_gene: TRBJ2-7; abundance: -; CDR3aa: CASSRPGISFSYEQYF; CDR3nt: TGCGCCAGCAGTCGGCCGGGGATATCGTTCTCCTACGAGCAGTACTTC
v_gene: TRBV14; d_gene: -; j_gene: TRBJ2-7; abundance: -; CDR3aa: CASSHPGQYYYEQYF; CDR3nt: TGTGCCAGCAGCCATCCCGGACAGTATTACTACGAGCAGTACTTC
v_gene: TRBV3-1/TRBV3-2; d_gene: TRBD1; j_gene: TRBJ2-3; abundance: few; CDR3aa: CASSRQGFTDTQYF; CDR3nt: TGTGCCAGCAGCCGACAGGGTTTCACAGATACGCAGTATTTT
v_gene: TRBV7-7; d_gene: TRBD2; j_gene: TRBJ2-3; abundance: -; CDR3aa: CASSLELAGSTDTQYF; CDR3nt: TGTGCCAGCAGCTTAGAACTAGCGGGGAGTACAGATACGCAGTATTTT
v_gene: TRBV6-4; d_gene: TRBD1; j_gene: TRBJ1-2; abundance: -; CDR3aa: CASSPQGSNYGYTF; CDR3nt: TGTGCCAGCAGTCCACAGGGGTCTAACTATGGCTACACCTTC
v_gene: TRBV4-2; d_gene: -; j_gene: TRBJ1-3; abundance: few; CDR3aa: CASSPGLFSGNTIYF; CDR3nt: TGTGCCAGCAGCCCCGGTCTCTTCTCTGGAAACACCATATATTTT